This T cell receptor beta chain was found in a study of radiation and T cells in renal cell carcinoma. Specified time point: baseline pretreatment blood. Documented treatment: 15 Gy SBRT to primary tumor, nephrectomy 4 weeks later. Blood was sampled at baseline, 2 weeks and 4 weeks after SBRT. Germline V gives CDR1 LGHNA, CDR2 YSLEER. The CDR3 runs to 15 residues. Trimming stripped 0 bases from V and 0 bases from J, with 3 bases between. Generated by immunoSEQ multiplex PCR, the TCRdb table keeps only in-frame clones and is missing some. The data show 140,000 or so clones, about 88% seen once. The source is a woman aged 50 to 65 with renal cell carcinoma. Sequenced here: blood, sampled from a patient whose treatment included radiotherapy and nephrectomy. The rearrangement uses TRBV4-3 and TRBJ2-6; D remains unclear. DNA of the CDR3: TGCGCCAGCAGCCAAGATCGCTCTGGGGCCAACGTCCTGACTTTC. It specifies CASSQDRSGANVLTF.